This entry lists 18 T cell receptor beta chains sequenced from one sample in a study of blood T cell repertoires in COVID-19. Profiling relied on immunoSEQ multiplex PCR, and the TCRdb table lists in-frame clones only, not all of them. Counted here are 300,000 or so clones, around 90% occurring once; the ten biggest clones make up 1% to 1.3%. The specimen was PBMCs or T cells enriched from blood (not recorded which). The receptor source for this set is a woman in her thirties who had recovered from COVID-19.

CDR3 DNA sequence: TGTGCCAGCAGTGATGGCTTGCTTCAGCCCCAGCATTTT. This translates into CASSDGLLQPQHF. The chain couples TRBV27 to TRBJ1-5, with D unclear. The CDR3 extends over 13 amino acids. The germline V gene has CDR1 MNHEY and CDR2 SMNVEV (reference sequence). The V and J ends lost 5 bases and 6 bases respectively, with 11 bases between them.

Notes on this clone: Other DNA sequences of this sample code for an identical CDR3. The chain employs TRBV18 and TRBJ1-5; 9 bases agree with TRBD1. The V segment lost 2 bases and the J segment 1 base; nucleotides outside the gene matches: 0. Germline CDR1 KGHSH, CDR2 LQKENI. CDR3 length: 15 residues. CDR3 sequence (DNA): TGTGCCAGCTCACCAGGGACAGGGAGCAATCAGCCCCAGCATTTT. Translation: CASSPGTGSNQPQHF.

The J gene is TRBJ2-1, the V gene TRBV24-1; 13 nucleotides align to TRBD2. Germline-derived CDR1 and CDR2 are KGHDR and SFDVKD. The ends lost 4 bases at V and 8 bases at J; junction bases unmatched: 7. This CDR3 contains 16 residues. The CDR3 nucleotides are TGTGCCACCAGTGAGACTAGCGGGAGGTTCAGTCATGAGCAGTTCTTC. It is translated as CATSETSGRFSHEQFF.

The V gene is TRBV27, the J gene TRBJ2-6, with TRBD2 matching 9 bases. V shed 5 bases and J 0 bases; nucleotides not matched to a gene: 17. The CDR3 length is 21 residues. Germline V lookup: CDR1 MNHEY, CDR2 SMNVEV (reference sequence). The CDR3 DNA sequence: TGTGCCAGCAGTCCGCTGGGCGGGGGGGCAAGGCTAAGCTCTGGGGCCAACGTCCTGACTTTC. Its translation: CASSPLGGGARLSSGANVLTF.

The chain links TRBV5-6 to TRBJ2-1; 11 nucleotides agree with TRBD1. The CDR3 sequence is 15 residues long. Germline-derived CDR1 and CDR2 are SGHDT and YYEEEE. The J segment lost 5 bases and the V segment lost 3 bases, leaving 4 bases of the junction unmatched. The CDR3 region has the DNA TGTGCCAGCAGCTCCGGGACAGGGGGTGACAATGAGCAGTTCTTC. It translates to CASSSGTGGDNEQFF. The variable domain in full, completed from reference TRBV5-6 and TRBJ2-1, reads DAGVTQSPTHLIKTRGQQVTLRCSPKSGHDTVSWYQQALGQGPQFIFQYYEEEERQRGNFPDRFSGHQFPNYSSELNVNALLLGDSALYLCASSSGTGGDNEQFFGPGTRLTVL.

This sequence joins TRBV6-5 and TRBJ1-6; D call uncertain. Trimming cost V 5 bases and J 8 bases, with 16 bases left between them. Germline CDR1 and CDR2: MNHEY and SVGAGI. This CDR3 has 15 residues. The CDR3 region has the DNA TGTGCCAGCAGTACAGACACCTTCTTGGATTCACCCCTCCACTTT. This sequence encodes CASSTDTFLDSPLHF.

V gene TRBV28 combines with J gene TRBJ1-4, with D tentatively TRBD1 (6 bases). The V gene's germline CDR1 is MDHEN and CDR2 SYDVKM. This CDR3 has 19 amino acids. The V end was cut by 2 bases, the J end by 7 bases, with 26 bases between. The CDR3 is CASSLRIPQRGTYLEKLFF. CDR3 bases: TGTGCCAGCAGTTTACGGATACCCCAGCGAGGGACATACCTTGAAAAACTGTTTTTT.

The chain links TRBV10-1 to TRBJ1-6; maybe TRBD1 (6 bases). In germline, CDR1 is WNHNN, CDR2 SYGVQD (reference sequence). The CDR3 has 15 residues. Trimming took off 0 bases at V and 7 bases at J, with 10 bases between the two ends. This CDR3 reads CASSESQGQNSPLHF. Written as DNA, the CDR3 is TGCGCCAGCAGTGAGTCCCAGGGGCAAAATTCACCCCTCCACTTT.

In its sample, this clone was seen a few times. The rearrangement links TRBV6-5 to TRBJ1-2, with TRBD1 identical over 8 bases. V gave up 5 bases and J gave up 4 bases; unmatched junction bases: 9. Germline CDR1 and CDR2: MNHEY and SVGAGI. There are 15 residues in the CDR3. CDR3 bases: TGTGCCAGCAGTCCTACCGACAGGGGAGGCTATGGCTACACCTTC. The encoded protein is CASSPTDRGGYGYTF.

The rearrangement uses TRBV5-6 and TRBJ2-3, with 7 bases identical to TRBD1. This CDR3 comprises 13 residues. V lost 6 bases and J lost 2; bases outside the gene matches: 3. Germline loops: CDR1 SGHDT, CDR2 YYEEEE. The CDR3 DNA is TGTGCCAGCACCGGACAGGCCACAGATACGCAGTATTTT. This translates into CASTGQATDTQYF.

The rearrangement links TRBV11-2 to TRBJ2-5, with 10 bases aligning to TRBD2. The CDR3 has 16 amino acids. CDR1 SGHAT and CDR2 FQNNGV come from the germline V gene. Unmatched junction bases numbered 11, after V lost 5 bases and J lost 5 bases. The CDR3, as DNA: TGTGCCAGCAGCCCCCTTAGCGGGAGGTCCACCGAGACCCAGTACTTC. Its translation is CASSPLSGRSTETQYF.

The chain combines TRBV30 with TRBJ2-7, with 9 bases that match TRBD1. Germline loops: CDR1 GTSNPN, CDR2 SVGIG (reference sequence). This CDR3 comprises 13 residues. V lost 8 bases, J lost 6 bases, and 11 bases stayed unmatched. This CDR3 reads CAGRDRAKGEQYF. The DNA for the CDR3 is TGTGCCGGCCGGGACAGGGCAAAAGGCGAGCAGTACTTC.

The CDR3 DNA reads as TGTGCCAGCAGCGAGACAGGGGCAACTAATGAAAAACTGTTTTTT. It codes for CASSETGATNEKLFF. V usage is TRBV9 and J usage is TRBJ1-4; TRBD1 matches 8 bases. Looked up from germline, CDR1 is SGDLS and CDR2 is YYNGEE. This CDR3 contains 15 residues. V shed 3 bases and J 0 bases; nucleotides not matched to a gene: 1.

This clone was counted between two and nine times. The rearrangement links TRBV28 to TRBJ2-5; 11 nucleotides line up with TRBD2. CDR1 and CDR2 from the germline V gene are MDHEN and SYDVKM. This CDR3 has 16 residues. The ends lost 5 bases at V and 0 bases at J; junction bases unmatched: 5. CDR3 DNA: TGTGCCAGCAGTCTTAGCGGGAGGGAAAACCAAGAGACCCAGTACTTC. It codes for CASSLSGRENQETQYF.

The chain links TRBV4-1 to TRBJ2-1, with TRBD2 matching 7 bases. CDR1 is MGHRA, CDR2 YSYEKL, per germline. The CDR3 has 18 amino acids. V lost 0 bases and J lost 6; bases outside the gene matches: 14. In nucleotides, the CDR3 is TGCGCCAGCAGCCAAGATAAGGTTGCGGGGGAGCGGTTCAATGAGCAGTTCTTC. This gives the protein CASSQDKVAGERFNEQFF.

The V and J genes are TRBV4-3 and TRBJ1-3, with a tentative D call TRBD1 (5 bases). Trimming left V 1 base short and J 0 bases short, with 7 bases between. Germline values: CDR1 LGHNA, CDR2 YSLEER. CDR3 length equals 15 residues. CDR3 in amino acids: CASSQGGHSGNTIYF. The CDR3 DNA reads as TGCGCCAGCAGCCAAGGGGGCCACTCTGGAAACACCATATATTTT.

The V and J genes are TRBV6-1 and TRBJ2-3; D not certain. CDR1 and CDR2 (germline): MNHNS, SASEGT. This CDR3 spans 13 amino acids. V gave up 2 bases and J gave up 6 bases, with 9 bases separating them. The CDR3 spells CASSEMAADTQYF. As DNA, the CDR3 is TGTGCCAGCAGTGAAATGGCGGCCGATACGCAGTATTTT.

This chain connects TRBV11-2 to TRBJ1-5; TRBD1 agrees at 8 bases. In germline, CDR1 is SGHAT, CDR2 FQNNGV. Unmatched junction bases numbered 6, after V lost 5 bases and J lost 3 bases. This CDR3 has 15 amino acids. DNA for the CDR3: TGTGCCAGCAGCCTGGGACAGGCTGCCAATCAGCCCCAGCATTTT. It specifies CASSLGQAANQPQHF.